This T cell receptor beta chain emerged from a study of Ad26.COV2.S vaccination and SARS-CoV-2 variants. Overall study results and limits: Analyses of TCR breadth and depth may have underestimated total T cell responses.

Germline CDR1 reads LGHDT; CDR2 reads YNNKEL (reference sequence). V lost 4 bases to trimming and J lost 2 bases, with 11 bases between them. The CDR3 consists of 14 residues. As to this clone: What it binds is not known.

The protocol was immunoSEQ multiplex PCR, while the TCRdb copy is restricted to in-frame clones and leaves out a portion. Of about 350,000 clones listed, about 91% were seen once; the top ten hold 3.9%. The sequence was collected from a human donor who had recovered from COVID-19. The specimen was peripheral blood, collected after recovery from COVID-19. The chain carries TRBV3-1 (or the pseudogene TRBV3-2) and TRBJ1-2; perhaps TRBD1 as D (5 bases). CDR3 residues: CASSRGGYNYGYTF. The CDR3 DNA follows: TGTGCCAGCAGCCGGGGGGGGTACAACTATGGCTACACCTTC.